A single sample is the source of the 15 T cell receptor beta chains below, sequenced in a study of CD8+ T cells in alopecia areata. cDNA prepared by RNA extraction and subsequent reverse transcription served as the template for sequencing. The data were produced by immunoSEQ multiplex PCR, yet TCRdb's version contains in-frame clones alone and is incomplete. The table lists about 70,000 clones, 29% of them singletons, with under 15% in the top ten. Treatment: oral pan-JAK inhibitor, 5-10 mg twice daily. This specimen was CD8+ T cells sorted from blood, taken at week 4, from a patient treated with tofacitinib. The receptors derive from a human donor with alopecia areata.

This clone was seen a handful of times. The chain carries TRBV29-1 and TRBJ2-7; 7 bases are a match to TRBD2. CDR1 SQVTM and CDR2 ANQGSEA come from the germline V gene. The CDR3 has 13 residues. Trimming took 2 bases from V and 7 from J; bases not matched to a gene: 8. The CDR3: CSVETSELREQYF. CDR3 coding DNA: TGCAGCGTTGAAACTAGCGAGTTACGGGAGCAGTACTTC.

The chain uses TRBV15 and TRBJ2-3; D unresolved. This CDR3 region has 15 residues. V was cut by 0 bases and J by 2 bases, with 9 bases left in between. Germline V CDR1 and CDR2: LNHNV, YYDKDF (reference sequence). The CDR3 reads CATSRDPSTTDTQYF. The CDR3 bases are TGTGCCACCAGCAGAGATCCGAGTACCACAGATACGCAGTATTTT.

The sample holds one count of this clone. The chain combines TRBV11-2 with TRBJ1-1; no definite D call. The CDR3 totals 13 residues. The V gene's germline CDR1 is SGHAT and CDR2 FQNNGV. Trimming pared 6 bases from V and 4 bases from J, leaving 12 bases between. The CDR3 DNA sequence: TGTGCCAGCAGGGTAGGTGGTATCACTGAAGCTTTCTTT. Its translation is CASRVGGITEAFF. Supplemented by reference TRBV11-2 and TRBJ1-1, the full variable domain reads EAGVAQSPRYKIIEKRQSVAFWCNPISGHATLYWYQQILGQGPKLLIQFQNNGVVDDSQLPKDRFSAERLKGVDSTLKIQPAKLEDSAVYLCASRVGGITEAFFGQGTRLTVV.

This clone came up a few times. The chain recombines TRBV29-1 with TRBJ1-2, with D perhaps matching TRBD1 (5 bases). The CDR3 consists of 13 residues. The germline V gene has CDR1 SQVTM and CDR2 ANQGSEA. V was cut by 2 bases and J by 0 bases, with 7 bases left in between. Written as DNA, the CDR3 is TGCAGCGTTGAACCAGGGTCTAACTATGGCTACACCTTC. Encoded protein: CSVEPGSNYGYTF.

This rearrangement joins TRBV28 to TRBJ2-5; 7 bases agree with TRBD1. The CDR3 covers 16 residues. Per germline, CDR1 MDHEN and CDR2 SYDVKM. J was trimmed by 1 base and V by 10 bases; bases with no gene match: 15. CDR3 sequence reads: CATRTLGTDLQETQYF. The CDR3 DNA is TGTGCCACCAGAACCCTAGGGACAGACCTCCAAGAGACCCAGTACTTC.

This clone was picked up a small number of times. Mismatch with germline at one junction end may stem from a read error. V is TRBV13 and J is TRBJ2-1; D is ambiguous. This CDR3 has 11 amino acids. Germline CDR1 is PRHDT and CDR2 is FYEKMQ (reference sequence). For the CDR3, the DNA is TGTGCCAGCAGCTCCGACAATGAGCAGTTCTTC. This translates into CASSSDNEQFF.

The genes are TRBV7-2 and TRBJ2-7; 12 bases line up with TRBD2. V lost 2 bases, J lost 4 bases, and 6 bases stayed unmatched. Germline V gene lookup returns CDR1 SGHTA and CDR2 FQGNSA. The CDR3 consists of 16 residues. CDR3 DNA: TGTGCCAGCAGCTTAAGACTAGCGGGAGAAGAGTACGAGCAGTACTTC. It translates to CASSLRLAGEEYEQYF.

This clone occurred a few times. The chain carries TRBV30 and TRBJ2-1; no reliable D call. Germline V gene sequence: CDR1 GTSNPN, CDR2 SVGIG (reference sequence). There are 13 residues in the CDR3. Between the trimmed V and J ends, which lost 3 bases and 0 bases, there was a span of 6 bases. CDR3 sequence (DNA): TGTGCCTGGAGCCTGAGCTCCTACAATGAGCAGTTCTTC. This gives the protein CAWSLSSYNEQFF.

The V call is TRBV6-5, the J call TRBJ2-7, with TRBD1 as a possible D gene (6 bases). This CDR3 has 14 residues. Germline CDR1 is MNHEY and CDR2 is SVGAGI. V gave up 2 bases and J gave up 4 bases, with 12 bases separating them. The CDR3 nucleotides are TGTGCCAGCAGTTACCTCAACACAGGGTACGAGCAGTACTTC. The encoded protein is CASSYLNTGYEQYF.

The rearrangement uses TRBV7-2 and TRBJ2-3, with D possibly being TRBD2 (5 bases). Per the germline V gene, CDR1 is SGHTA and CDR2 is FQGNSA. The CDR3 extends over 14 amino acids. V gave up 4 bases and J gave up 4 bases, with 12 bases separating them. CDR3 coding DNA: TGTGCCAGCAGCTCGTCCAGAGGGTCAGATACGCAGTATTTT. This encodes CASSSSRGSDTQYF. The full variable domain, its missing parts supplied by reference TRBV7-2 and TRBJ2-3, is GAGVSQSPSNKVTEKGKDVELRCDPISGHTALYWYRQSLGQGLEFLIYFQGNSAPDKSGLPSDRFSAERTGGSVSTLTIQRTQQEDSAVYLCASSSSRGSDTQYFGPGTRLTVL.

This clone has a single count. The chain combines TRBV6-5 with TRBJ1-2; no definite D call. Germline V gene data show CDR1 as MNHEY and CDR2 as SVGAGI. The CDR3 loop spans 15 amino acids. The V gene lost 0 bases and the J gene lost 5 bases, with 13 bases spanning the gap. CDR3 nucleotide sequence: TGTGCCAGCAGTTACTCGCCTGGGAATCTTTATGGCTACACCTTC. This gives the protein CASSYSPGNLYGYTF.

The rearrangement uses TRBV25-1 and TRBJ2-7; D gene ambiguous. The V gene's germline CDR1 is MGHDK and CDR2 SYGVNS. Trimming stripped 1 base from V and 3 bases from J, with 10 bases between. This CDR3 spans 14 amino acids. CDR3 sequence: CASSEWSGNYEQYF. The DNA for the CDR3 is TGTGCCAGCAGTGAATGGTCGGGCAACTACGAGCAGTACTTC.

The chain combines TRBV29-1 with TRBJ2-1, with D possibly TRBD2 on 6 matching bases. This CDR3 comprises 11 residues. In germline, CDR1 is SQVTM, CDR2 ANQGSEA. V lost 8 bases and J lost 7, with 12 bases in between. The CDR3 sequence: CSLRRGNEQFF. The CDR3 DNA reads as TGCAGCCTCAGACGGGGGAATGAGCAGTTCTTC.

J is TRBJ2-7 and V is TRBV4-1; 7 positions match TRBD1. Germline-derived CDR1 and CDR2 are MGHRA and YSYEKL. V dropped 5 bases and J dropped 2; count of bases not matched to a gene: 9. The CDR3 length is 15 residues. Here the CDR3 reads CASSTRTGATYEQYF. The CDR3 DNA reads as TGCGCCAGCAGCACTAGGACAGGCGCGACCTACGAGCAGTACTTC.

The chain joins TRBV6-5 to TRBJ2-1; weak D call: TRBD1 (5 bases). V dropped 3 bases and J dropped 8 bases, with 11 bases sitting between them. Germline loops: CDR1 MNHEY, CDR2 SVGAGI. CDR3 length equals 13 residues. CDR3 sequence: CASSYGQGDEQFF. The DNA of the CDR3 is TGTGCCAGCAGTTATGGGCAGGGCGATGAGCAGTTCTTC.